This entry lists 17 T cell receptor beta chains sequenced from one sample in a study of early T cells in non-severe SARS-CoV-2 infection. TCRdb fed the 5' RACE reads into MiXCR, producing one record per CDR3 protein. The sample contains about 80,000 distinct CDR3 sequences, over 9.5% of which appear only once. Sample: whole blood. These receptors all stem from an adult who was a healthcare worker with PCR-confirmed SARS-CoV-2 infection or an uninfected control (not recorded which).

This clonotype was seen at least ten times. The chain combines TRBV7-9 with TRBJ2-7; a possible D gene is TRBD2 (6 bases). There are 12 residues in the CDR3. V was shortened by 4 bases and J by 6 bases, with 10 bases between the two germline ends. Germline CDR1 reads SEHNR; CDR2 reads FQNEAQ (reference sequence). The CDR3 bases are TGTGCCAGCAGCTCTGGGACTGCCGAGCAGTACTTC. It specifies CASSSGTAEQYF.

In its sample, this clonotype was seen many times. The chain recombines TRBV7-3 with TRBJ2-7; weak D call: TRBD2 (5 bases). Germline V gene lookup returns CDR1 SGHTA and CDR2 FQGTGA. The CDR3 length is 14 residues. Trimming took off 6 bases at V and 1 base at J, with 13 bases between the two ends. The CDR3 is CASSPQTGSYEQYF. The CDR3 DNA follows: TGTGCCAGCAGTCCCCAGACGGGATCCTACGAGCAGTACTTC.

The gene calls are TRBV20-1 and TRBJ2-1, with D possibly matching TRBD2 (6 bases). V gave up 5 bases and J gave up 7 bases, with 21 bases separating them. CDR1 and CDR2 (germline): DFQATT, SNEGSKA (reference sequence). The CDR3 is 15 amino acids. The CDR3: CSAEEGGAGRNEQFF. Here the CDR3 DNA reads TGCAGTGCTGAGGAGGGCGGGGCAGGGAGGAATGAGCAGTTCTTC.

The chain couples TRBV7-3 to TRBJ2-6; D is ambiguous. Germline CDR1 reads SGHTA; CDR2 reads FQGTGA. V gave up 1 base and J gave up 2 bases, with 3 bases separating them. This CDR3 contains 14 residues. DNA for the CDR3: TGTGCCAGCAGCTTAAACCCTGGGGCCAACGTCCTGACTTTC. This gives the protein CASSLNPGANVLTF.

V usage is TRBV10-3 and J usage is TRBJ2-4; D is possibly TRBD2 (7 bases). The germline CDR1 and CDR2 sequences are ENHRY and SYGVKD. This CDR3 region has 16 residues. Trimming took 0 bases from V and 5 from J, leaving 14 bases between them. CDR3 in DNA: TGTGCCATCAGTGAGTCGGTGGGAGGGGGAGAAAACATTCAGTACTTC. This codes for CAISESVGGGENIQYF.

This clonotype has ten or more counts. The CDR3 DNA follows: TGCGCCAGCAGCTTTCAGGCAACCTCCTCCTACGAGCAGTACTTC. As protein: CASSFQATSSYEQYF. The V gene is TRBV5-1, the J gene TRBJ2-7; no reliable D call. Germline V gene lookup returns CDR1 SGHRS and CDR2 YFSETQ. The CDR3 consists of 15 residues. V shed 2 bases and J shed 0 bases, with 12 bases lying between them.

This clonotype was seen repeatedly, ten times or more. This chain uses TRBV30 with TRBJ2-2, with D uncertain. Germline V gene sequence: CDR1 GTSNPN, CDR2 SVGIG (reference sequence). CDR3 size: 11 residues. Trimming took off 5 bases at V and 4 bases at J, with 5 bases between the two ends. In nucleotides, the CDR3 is TGTGCCTGGGAACTCACCGGGGAGCTGTTTTTT. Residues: CAWELTGELFF.

In DNA form, the CDR3 reads TGCAGCGTTGAAGAGTCCCTGAGGGACAGAGGATACAATGAGCAGTTCTTC. Translated: CSVEESLRDRGYNEQFF. The V gene is TRBV29-1, the J gene TRBJ2-1; 7 nucleotides line up with TRBD1. CDR3 size: 17 residues. The junction had 12 bases not matched to a gene; V was cut back by 0 bases and J by 4 bases. CDR1 is SQVTM and CDR2 is ANQGSEA in the germline V gene.

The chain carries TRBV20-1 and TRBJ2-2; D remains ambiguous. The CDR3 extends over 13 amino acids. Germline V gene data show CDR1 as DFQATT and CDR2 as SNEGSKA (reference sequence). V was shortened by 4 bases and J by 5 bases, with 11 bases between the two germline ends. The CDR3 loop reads CSANSPRTGELFF. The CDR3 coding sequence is TGCAGTGCTAACTCTCCTAGGACCGGGGAGCTGTTTTTT.

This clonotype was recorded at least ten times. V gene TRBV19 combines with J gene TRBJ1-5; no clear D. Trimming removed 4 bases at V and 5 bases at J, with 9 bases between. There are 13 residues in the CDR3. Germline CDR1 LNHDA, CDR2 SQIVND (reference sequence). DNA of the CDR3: TGTGCCAGTAGTAGAGGGAGGGATCAGCCCCAGCATTTT. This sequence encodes CASSRGRDQPQHF.

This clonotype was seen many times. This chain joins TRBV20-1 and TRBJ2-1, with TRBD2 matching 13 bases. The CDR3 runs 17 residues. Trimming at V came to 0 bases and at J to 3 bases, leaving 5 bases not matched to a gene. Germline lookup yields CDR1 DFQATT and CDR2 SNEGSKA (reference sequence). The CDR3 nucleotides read TGCAGTGCTAGAGATACTAGCGGGAGGGCCGACTACAATGAGCAGTTCTTC. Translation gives CSARDTSGRADYNEQFF.

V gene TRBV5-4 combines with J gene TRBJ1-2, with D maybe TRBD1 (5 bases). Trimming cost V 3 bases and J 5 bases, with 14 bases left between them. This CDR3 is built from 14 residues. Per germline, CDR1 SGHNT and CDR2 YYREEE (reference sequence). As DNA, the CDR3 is TGTGCCAGCAGCTCTGGGGGGACGGGGTATGGCTACACCTTC. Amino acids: CASSSGGTGYGYTF.

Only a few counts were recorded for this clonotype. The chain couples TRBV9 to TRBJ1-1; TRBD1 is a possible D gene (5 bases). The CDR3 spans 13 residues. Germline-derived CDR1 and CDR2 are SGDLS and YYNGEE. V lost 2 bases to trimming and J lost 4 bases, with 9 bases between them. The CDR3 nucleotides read TGTGCCAGCAGCGTCAGGGTAGGCACTGAAGCTTTCTTT. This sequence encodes CASSVRVGTEAFF.

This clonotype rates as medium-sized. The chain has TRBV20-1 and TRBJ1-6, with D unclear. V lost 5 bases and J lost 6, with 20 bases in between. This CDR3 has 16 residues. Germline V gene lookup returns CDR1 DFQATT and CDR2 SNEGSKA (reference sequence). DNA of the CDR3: TGCAGTGCTCGAGGAGCGATCAGCGGACGTAATTCACCCCTCCACTTT. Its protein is CSARGAISGRNSPLHF.

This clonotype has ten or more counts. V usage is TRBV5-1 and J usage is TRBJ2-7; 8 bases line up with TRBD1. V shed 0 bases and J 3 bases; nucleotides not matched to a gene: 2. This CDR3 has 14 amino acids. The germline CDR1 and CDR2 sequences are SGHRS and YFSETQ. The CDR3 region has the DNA TGCGCCAGCAGCTTGGAGGACAGGGACTACGAGCAGTACTTC. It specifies CASSLEDRDYEQYF.

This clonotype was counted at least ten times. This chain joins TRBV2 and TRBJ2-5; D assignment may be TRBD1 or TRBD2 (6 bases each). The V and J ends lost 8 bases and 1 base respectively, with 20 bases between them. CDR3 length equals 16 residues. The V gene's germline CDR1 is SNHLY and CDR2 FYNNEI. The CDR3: CASSPGPGAIQETQYF. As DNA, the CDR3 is TGTGCCAGCTCACCGGGACCGGGGGCAATCCAAGAGACCCAGTACTTC.

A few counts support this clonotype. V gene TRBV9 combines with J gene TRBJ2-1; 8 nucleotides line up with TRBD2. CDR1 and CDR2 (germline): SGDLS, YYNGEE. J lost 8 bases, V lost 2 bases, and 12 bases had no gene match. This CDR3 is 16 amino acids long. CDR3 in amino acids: CASSVLPGGPGDEQFF. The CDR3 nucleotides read TGTGCCAGCAGCGTGTTACCGGGGGGGCCCGGGGATGAGCAGTTCTTC.